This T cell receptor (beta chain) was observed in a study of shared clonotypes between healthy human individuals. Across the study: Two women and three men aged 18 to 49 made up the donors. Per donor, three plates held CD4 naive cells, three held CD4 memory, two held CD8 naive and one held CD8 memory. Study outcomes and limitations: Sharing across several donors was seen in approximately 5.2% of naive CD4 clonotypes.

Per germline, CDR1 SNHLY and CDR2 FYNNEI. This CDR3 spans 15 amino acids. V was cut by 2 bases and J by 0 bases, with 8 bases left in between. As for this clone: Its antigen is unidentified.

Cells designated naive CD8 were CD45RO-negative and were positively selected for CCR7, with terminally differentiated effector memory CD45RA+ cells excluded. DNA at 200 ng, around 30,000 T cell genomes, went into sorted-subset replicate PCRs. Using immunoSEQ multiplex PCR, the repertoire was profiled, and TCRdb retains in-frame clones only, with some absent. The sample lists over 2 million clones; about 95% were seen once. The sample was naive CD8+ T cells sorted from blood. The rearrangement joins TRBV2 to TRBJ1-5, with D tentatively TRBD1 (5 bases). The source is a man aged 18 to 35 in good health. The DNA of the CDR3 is TGTGCCAGCAGTGAAACAGGCGATAGCAATCAGCCCCAGCATTTT. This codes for CASSETGDSNQPQHF. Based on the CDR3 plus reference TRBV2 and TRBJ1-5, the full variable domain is EPEVTQTPSHQVTQMGQEVILRCVPISNHLYFYWYRQILGQKVEFLVSFYNNEISEKSEIFDDQFSVERPDGSNFTLKIRSTKLEDSAMYFCASSETGDSNQPQHFGDGTRLSIL.